The 23 T cell receptor beta chains below all came from one sample that was sequenced in a study of Graves' ophthalmopathy and Graves' hyperthyroidism (dated 2018 in TCRdb). The sample was run on an Illumina HiSeq 2000. For repertoire sequencing, the TCR beta CDR3 regions were amplified from RNA transcripts. The first round was an RT-PCR using HTBI primers with the Qiagen OneStep RT-PCR kit, and this first round was followed by a second-round multiplex PCR, then size selection and purification. The raw public reads went through TCRdb reprocessing: fastp at Q25, MiXCR clone calling, in-frame beta chains kept. A single entry per CDR3 protein holds the most common genes and DNA from its merged rows. The sample data list approximately 210,000 distinct CDR3 sequences, and less than 30% of these were observed just once. The ten most abundant clones make up around 9.8% of the sample. Source material: peripheral blood. Receptors originate from a man between 45 and 60 years old with Graves' ophthalmopathy. Donor details come from another sample of the same person, matched by shared clones.

This chain links TRBV6-1 with TRBJ2-5; TRBD1 matches 7 bases. CDR3 length: 14 amino acids. In germline, CDR1 is MNHNS, CDR2 SASEGT. The junction had 9 bases not matched to a gene; V was cut back by 6 bases and J by 5 bases. The CDR3 reads CASRLGRGGETQYF. CDR3 bases: TGTGCCAGCAGGTTGGGCAGAGGGGGCGAGACCCAGTACTTC.

This clonotype appeared many times. The chain couples TRBV27 to TRBJ2-5, with D tentatively TRBD2 (5 bases). Germline loops: CDR1 MNHEY, CDR2 SMNVEV (reference sequence). The length of the CDR3 is 12 residues. Trimming stripped 2 bases from V and 7 bases from J, with 8 bases between. The CDR3 sequence is CASSLNGGTQYF. The CDR3 nucleotides are TGTGCCAGCAGTTTAAATGGAGGGACCCAGTACTTC.

Ten or more counts support this clonotype. The genes are TRBV10-3 and TRBJ2-7, with 8 bases matching TRBD1. This CDR3 is built from 13 residues. After removal of 3 bases from V and 5 bases from J, the junction contained 3 bases not matched to a gene. The germline gives CDR1 ENHRY, CDR2 SYGVKD. CDR3 sequence (DNA): TGTGCCATCAGTGACGAGACAGGGGACGAGCAGTACTTC. Protein sequence: CAISDETGDEQYF.

This clonotype was counted many times. The rearrangement uses TRBV7-6 and TRBJ1-1; D gene unclear. The germline gives CDR1 SGHVS, CDR2 FNYEAQ. The ends were cut back, 1 base at V and 6 bases at J, with 12 bases in the middle. There are 14 residues in the CDR3. DNA for the CDR3: TGTGCCAGCAGCTTAGAATTGCGGGGATCTGAAGCTTTCTTT. Amino acid sequence: CASSLELRGSEAFF. The full variable domain, in which reference TRBV7-6 and TRBJ1-1 provide the parts outside the CDR3, is GAGVSQSPRYKVTKRGQDVALRCDPISGHVSLYWYRQALGQGPEFLTYFNYEAQQDKSGLPNDRFSAERPEGSISTLTIQRTEQRDSAMYRCASSLELRGSEAFFGQGTRLTVV.

This clonotype was counted many times. This chain uses TRBV15 with TRBJ2-4, with 14 nucleotides matching TRBD2. The CDR3 has 19 amino acids. Germline-derived CDR1 and CDR2 are LNHNV and YYDKDF (reference sequence). J lost 3 bases, V lost 2 bases, and 9 bases had no gene match. This chain's CDR3 is CATSRSGLAGDFDKNIQYF. The CDR3 bases are TGTGCCACCAGCAGATCGGGACTAGCGGGAGATTTTGACAAAAACATTCAGTACTTC.

The chain combines TRBV6-5 with TRBJ1-2; D perhaps matches TRBD1 (5 bases). The germline CDR1 and CDR2 sequences are MNHEY and SVGAGI. This CDR3 contains 15 residues. V was cut by 4 bases and J by 4 bases, with 16 bases left in between. CDR3 sequence (DNA): TGTGCCAGCAGTTTACGAGGGGACGGATTCTATGGCTACACCTTC. It specifies CASSLRGDGFYGYTF.

This clonotype was counted ten times or more. The gene calls are TRBV11-2 and TRBJ2-2; 11 bases line up with TRBD2. The CDR3 runs to 16 residues. Germline V gene data show CDR1 as SGHAT and CDR2 as FQNNGV. The ends lost 4 bases at V and 0 bases at J; junction bases unmatched: 1. The CDR3 protein is CASSSGLAANTGELFF. CDR3 sequence (DNA): TGTGCCAGCAGCTCGGGACTAGCGGCGAACACCGGGGAGCTGTTTTTT. Using reference TRBV11-2 and TRBJ2-2 for the parts outside the CDR3, the full variable domain is EAGVAQSPRYKIIEKRQSVAFWCNPISGHATLYWYQQILGQGPKLLIQFQNNGVVDDSQLPKDRFSAERLKGVDSTLKIQPAKLEDSAVYLCASSSGLAANTGELFFGEGSRLTVL.

This clonotype has at least ten counts. The J gene is TRBJ2-7, the V gene TRBV27, with 7 bases fitting TRBD2. The CDR3 is 15 amino acids. The ends lost 7 bases at V and 3 bases at J; junction bases unmatched: 12. Per germline, CDR1 MNHEY and CDR2 SMNVEV (reference sequence). The CDR3 DNA sequence: TGTGCCAGCACCTCCGTCCGGGAGGCCAACTACGAGCAGTACTTC. Amino acids: CASTSVREANYEQYF.

This clonotype was counted at least ten times. The V gene is TRBV6-5, the J gene TRBJ2-4; 7 positions match TRBD1. Trimming cost V 4 bases and J 0 bases; bases outside gene matches: 6. CDR3 size: 16 residues. CDR1 and CDR2 (germline): MNHEY, SVGAGI. The CDR3 protein is CASSSTGSIAKNIQYF. In nucleotides, the CDR3 is TGTGCCAGCAGTTCGACAGGGTCGATAGCCAAAAACATTCAGTACTTC.

This chain uses TRBV19 with TRBJ1-1; 7 nucleotides match TRBD1. J was trimmed by 1 base and V by 6 bases; bases with no gene match: 8. The CDR3 loop spans 15 amino acids. Germline CDR1 reads LNHDA; CDR2 reads SQIVND (reference sequence). The CDR3 DNA sequence: TGTGCCAGTAGCCCTCCCGGGACAGAGAACACTGAAGCTTTCTTT. Translating gives CASSPPGTENTEAFF.

This clonotype has a count of ten or more. The rearrangement links TRBV6-5 to TRBJ1-2; D might be TRBD1 (5 bases). CDR3 length: 13 residues. With 7 bases removed from V and 3 bases from J, the gap between germline ends came to 12 bases. Germline CDR1 reads MNHEY; CDR2 reads SVGAGI. In nucleotides, the CDR3 is TGTGCCAGCACCAACCCAGGGTACTATGGCTACACCTTC. Its translation: CASTNPGYYGYTF.

The chain combines TRBV7-8 with TRBJ1-1; possibly TRBD1 for D (5 bases). In germline, CDR1 is SGHVS, CDR2 FQNEAQ. The CDR3 consists of 12 residues. The germline V and J ends were trimmed by 4 bases and 6 bases, with 9 bases remaining between them. The CDR3 DNA follows: TGTGCCAGCAGCTCGGACAATTCTGAAGCTTTCTTT. This sequence encodes CASSSDNSEAFF.

This clonotype was observed at least ten times. CDR3: CARDSKRPSGSSYEQYF. The CDR3 coding sequence is TGTGCCAGGGACTCCAAGAGGCCCAGCGGGAGCTCCTACGAGCAGTACTTC. The chain combines TRBV11-2 with TRBJ2-7, with 8 bases lining up with TRBD2. V dropped 9 bases and J dropped 0; count of bases not matched to a gene: 16. Germline V gene sequence: CDR1 SGHAT, CDR2 FQNNGV. The CDR3 contains 17 residues.

The table lists this clonotype with a few counts. V usage is TRBV6-5 and J usage is TRBJ2-7; TRBD2 is a possible D gene (6 bases). V was clipped by 8 bases and J by 4 bases, with 21 bases between them. Looked up from germline, CDR1 is MNHEY and CDR2 is SVGAGI. The CDR3 totals 15 residues. The CDR3, as DNA: TGTGCCAGCGTACTCCTGGGGGGAGGATCATACGAGCAGTACTTC. It encodes CASVLLGGGSYEQYF.

Ten or more counts support this clonotype. The rearrangement joins TRBV12-3 or TRBV12-4 to TRBJ2-7; D perhaps matches TRBD1 (6 bases). Trimming cost V 4 bases and J 7 bases, with 8 bases left between them. The CDR3 length is 11 residues. CDR3 sequence: CASSSRGEQYF. In DNA, the CDR3 is TGTGCCAGCAGTTCAAGGGGGGAGCAGTACTTC.

The genes are TRBV28 and TRBJ2-2; D remains ambiguous. CDR3 length: 14 amino acids. The V end was cut by 7 bases, the J end by 3 bases, with 12 bases between. From germline, CDR1 is MDHEN and CDR2 SYDVKM. The CDR3 sequence: CASKGTGDTGELFF. The CDR3 DNA reads as TGTGCCAGCAAGGGCACGGGCGACACCGGGGAGCTGTTTTTT. Based on the CDR3 plus reference TRBV28 and TRBJ2-2, the full variable domain is DVKVTQSSRYLVKRTGEKVFLECVQDMDHENMFWYRQDPGLGLRLIYFSYDVKMKEKGDIPEGYSVSREKKERFSLILESASTNQTSMYLCASKGTGDTGELFFGEGSRLTVL.

The V and J genes are TRBV6-5 and TRBJ1-5; possibly TRBD1 for D (6 bases). In germline, CDR1 is MNHEY, CDR2 SVGAGI. V lost 4 bases and J lost 4, with 14 bases in between. CDR3 size: 15 residues. As DNA, the CDR3 is TGTGCCAGCAGTTCCGTGGGGGCGGGTAATCAGCCCCAGCATTTT. Translation: CASSSVGAGNQPQHF.

The sample holds many counts of this clonotype. The chain carries TRBV20-1 and TRBJ1-2; tentative D call: TRBD1 (5 bases). The length of the CDR3 is 12 residues. Trimming stripped 6 bases from V and 4 bases from J, with 12 bases between. Looked up from germline, CDR1 is DFQATT and CDR2 is SNEGSKA (reference sequence). The chain's CDR3 is CSATGGGYGYTF. The DNA of the CDR3 is TGCAGTGCCACGGGGGGAGGCTATGGCTACACCTTC.

This clonotype occurred many times. V gene TRBV28 combines with J gene TRBJ2-7; 11 bases are a match to TRBD1. CDR1 is MDHEN, CDR2 SYDVKM, per germline. The V and J ends lost 7 bases and 1 base, in that order; junction bases with no gene match: 6. The CDR3 consists of 15 residues. The DNA for the CDR3 is TGTGCCAGCAAGATGGGACAGGGGGTTTCCTACGAGCAGTACTTC. Translated, it gives CASKMGQGVSYEQYF. The full variable domain, in which reference TRBV28 and TRBJ2-7 provide the parts outside the CDR3, is DVKVTQSSRYLVKRTGEKVFLECVQDMDHENMFWYRQDPGLGLRLIYFSYDVKMKEKGDIPEGYSVSREKKERFSLILESASTNQTSMYLCASKMGQGVSYEQYFGPGTRLTVT.

This chain links TRBV7-2 with TRBJ2-7; 7 bases are a match to TRBD1. Germline CDR1 reads SGHTA; CDR2 reads FQGNSA. V gave up 1 base and J gave up 3 bases; unmatched junction bases: 3. The CDR3 contains 14 residues. CDR3 sequence: CASSLGRQGYEQYF. In nucleotides, the CDR3 is TGTGCCAGCAGCTTAGGACGACAGGGCTACGAGCAGTACTTC.

This clonotype was detected many times. V and J are TRBV28 and TRBJ2-7, with 7 nucleotides matching TRBD1. CDR1 and CDR2 (germline): MDHEN, SYDVKM. V lost 8 bases to trimming and J lost 3 bases; unmatched junction nucleotides: 10. The CDR3 has 14 amino acids. CDR3 DNA sequence: TGTGCCAGCCACAGGGGTGGCACTATCTACGAGCAGTACTTC. The encoded protein is CASHRGGTIYEQYF.

This chain connects TRBV6-1 to TRBJ2-7; TRBD1 might be the D (6 bases). From germline, CDR1 is MNHNS and CDR2 SASEGT. The CDR3 runs 12 residues. The V gene lost 6 bases and the J gene lost 4 bases, with 10 bases spanning the gap. The CDR3 coding sequence is TGTGCCAGCAGCAACAGGGAATACGAGCAGTACTTC. It codes for CASSNREYEQYF.

At least ten counts were recorded for this clonotype. This rearrangement joins TRBV12-3 or TRBV12-4 to TRBJ1-1; possibly TRBD1 for D (5 bases). The length of the CDR3 is 14 residues. Trimming took off 5 bases at V and 5 bases at J, with 15 bases between the two ends. The CDR3 region is CASSPRGQPTEAFF. CDR3 bases: TGTGCCAGCAGTCCCCGAGGACAACCTACTGAAGCTTTCTTT.